These 27 T cell receptor beta chains share one sample of origin, sequenced in a study of PD-1 blockade in classical Hodgkin lymphoma. The assay was immunoSEQ multiplex PCR, and TCRdb's table has in-frame clones only and misses some. The top ten hold 0.4% to 0.55% of the sample, which has more than 15,000 clones, around 93% seen once. Time point in this sample: newly diagnosed, previously untreated cHL patient sample. Thawed PBMCs underwent magnetic negative selection to yield purified CD4+ T cells. Sequenced sample: CD4+ T cells from blood. Every receptor here comes from a human donor with classical Hodgkin lymphoma.

This sequence joins TRBV25-1 and TRBJ1-5, with a possible D match to TRBD1 (5 bases). Looked up from germline, CDR1 is MGHDK and CDR2 is SYGVNS. This CDR3 comprises 15 residues. V lost 3 bases and J lost 0, with 9 bases in between. Here the CDR3 reads CASSDTGPSNQPQHF. The CDR3 DNA reads TGTGCCAGCAGTGACACAGGTCCTAGCAATCAGCCCCAGCATTTT.

The gene calls are TRBV30 and TRBJ2-7; D possibly corresponds to TRBD2 (6 bases). The germline V gene has CDR1 GTSNPN and CDR2 SVGIG (reference sequence). This CDR3 is 15 amino acids long. The V gene lost 2 bases and the J gene lost 3 bases, with 17 bases spanning the gap. This chain's CDR3 is CAWSPRTIFFYEQYF. DNA of the CDR3: TGTGCCTGGAGTCCCCGGACTATCTTCTTCTACGAGCAGTACTTC.

V is TRBV29-1 and J is TRBJ2-1, with a weak D call TRBD2 (5 bases). Germline assignment: CDR1 SQVTM and CDR2 ANQGSEA. V dropped 6 bases and J dropped 2 bases, with 17 bases sitting between them. CDR3 length: 15 amino acids. The CDR3 sequence is CSVEPSPGTYNEQFF. The CDR3 DNA is TGCAGCGTCGAGCCCTCTCCCGGGACCTACAATGAGCAGTTCTTC.

This clone was seen just once. The chain links TRBV11-2 to TRBJ2-3; 8 bases match TRBD2. CDR3 length: 16 residues. CDR1 is SGHAT, CDR2 FQNNGV, per germline. J gave up 2 bases and V 3 bases, and 7 bases lay outside the gene matches. CDR3 sequence: CASSFVIAGPTDTQYF. CDR3 nucleotide sequence: TGTGCCAGCAGCTTCGTAATAGCGGGACCCACAGATACGCAGTATTTT.

The chain is built from TRBV28 and TRBJ1-5, with 7 bases identical to TRBD1. The CDR3 is 13 amino acids. Germline trimming cut 4 bases from V and 7 bases from J; bases unmatched to any gene: 4. Germline assignment: CDR1 MDHEN and CDR2 SYDVKM. CDR3 amino acids: CASSSTGKQPQHF. CDR3 nucleotide sequence: TGTGCCAGCAGTTCGACAGGGAAACAGCCCCAGCATTTT. The entire variable domain, with the rest obtained from reference TRBV28 and TRBJ1-5, is as follows: DVKVTQSSRYLVKRTGEKVFLECVQDMDHENMFWYRQDPGLGLRLIYFSYDVKMKEKGDIPEGYSVSREKKERFSLILESASTNQTSMYLCASSSTGKQPQHFGDGTRLSIL.

This clone appeared once. The chain links TRBV7-9 to TRBJ1-4; D is perhaps TRBD1 (5 bases). V lost 2 bases and J 4 bases, leaving 17 bases between the germline ends. CDR1 and CDR2 from the germline V gene are SEHNR and FQNEAQ (reference sequence). The CDR3 totals 17 residues. Here the CDR3 reads CASSLLRRGSFNEKLFF. CDR3 coding DNA: TGTGCCAGCAGCTTATTGCGTCGGGGCAGCTTTAATGAAAAACTGTTTTTT. Together with reference TRBV7-9 and TRBJ1-4, the CDR3 gives the full variable domain: DTGVSQNPRHKITKRGQNVTFRCDPISEHNRLYWYRQTLGQGPEFLTYFQNEAQLEKSRLLSDRFSAERPKGSFSTLEIQRTEQGDSAMYLCASSLLRRGSFNEKLFFGSGTQLSVL.

This sequence joins TRBV7-2 and TRBJ1-1, with D possibly matching TRBD1 (6 bases). Trimming shortened V by 1 base and J by 1 base, and 7 bases separated the two germline ends. The CDR3 totals 14 residues. Germline loops: CDR1 SGHTA, CDR2 FQGNSA. The CDR3 is CASSLEGGNTEAFF. CDR3 coding DNA: TGTGCCAGCAGCTTAGAGGGGGGGAACACTGAAGCTTTCTTT. Using reference TRBV7-2 and TRBJ1-1 for the parts outside the CDR3, the full variable domain is GAGVSQSPSNKVTEKGKDVELRCDPISGHTALYWYRQSLGQGLEFLIYFQGNSAPDKSGLPSDRFSAERTGGSVSTLTIQRTQQEDSAVYLCASSLEGGNTEAFFGQGTRLTVV.

This chain connects TRBV18 to TRBJ1-5; D possibly corresponds to TRBD1 (6 bases). The V end lost 1 base, the J end lost 0 bases, and 13 bases lay between the germline ends. The CDR3 is made up of 17 amino acids. Germline V gene sequence: CDR1 KGHSH, CDR2 LQKENI. The CDR3 here is CASSPRAGASSNQPQHF. The CDR3 nucleotides are TGTGCCAGCTCACCACGAGCGGGGGCGTCTAGCAATCAGCCCCAGCATTTT.

The gene calls are TRBV2 and TRBJ1-5, with a weak D call TRBD1 (6 bases). This CDR3 is 14 amino acids long. Germline V CDR1 and CDR2: SNHLY, FYNNEI. Trimming took 7 bases from V and 2 from J, leaving 12 bases between them. The CDR3 DNA follows: TGTGCCAGCACAGAGACAGGCCGCAATCAGCCCCAGCATTTT. Translated, it gives CASTETGRNQPQHF.

The gene calls are TRBV5-6 and TRBJ1-3; D not certain. V lost 0 bases and J 3 bases, leaving 7 bases between the germline ends. Germline V lookup: CDR1 SGHDT, CDR2 YYEEEE. CDR3 size: 14 residues. Here the CDR3 DNA reads TGTGCCAGCAGCTTGGACAGATTTGGAAACACCATATATTTT. Translation: CASSLDRFGNTIYF.

The V call is TRBV10-1, the J call TRBJ1-1; D is unclear. Per germline, CDR1 WNHNN and CDR2 SYGVQD (reference sequence). The CDR3 has 14 amino acids. V lost 5 bases, J lost 5 bases, and 15 bases lay in between. The CDR3 nucleotides read TGCGCCAGCAGTTTAGGGCAGTTGGGAACTGAAGCTTTCTTT. This codes for CASSLGQLGTEAFF.

The chain joins TRBV5-1 to TRBJ2-1, with TRBD1 identical over 8 bases. This CDR3 has 16 residues. Germline V gene sequence: CDR1 SGHRS, CDR2 YFSETQ. J gave up 6 bases and V 0 bases, and 8 bases lay outside the gene matches. CDR3 sequence: CASSLEGTGRPNEQFF. The CDR3 region has the DNA TGCGCCAGCAGCTTGGAAGGGACAGGTAGACCCAATGAGCAGTTCTTC. Full variable domain (remainder filled in from reference TRBV5-1 and TRBJ2-1): KAGVTQTPRYLIKTRGQQVTLSCSPISGHRSVSWYQQTPGQGLQFLFEYFSETQRNKGNFPGRFSGRQFSNSRSEMNVSTLELGDSALYLCASSLEGTGRPNEQFFGPGTRLTVL.

For the CDR3, the DNA is TGTGCCAGCAGCGGGACAGGGGTCCAGCCCCAGCATTTT. Amino acid sequence: CASSGTGVQPQHF. The chain is built from TRBV27 and TRBJ1-5, with 10 bases identical to TRBD1. The CDR3 runs to 13 residues. Per the germline V gene, CDR1 is MNHEY and CDR2 is SMNVEV (reference sequence). Trimming removed 6 bases from V and 7 bases from J; junction bases left unmatched: 3.

V is TRBV25-1 and J is TRBJ1-6; 8 positions agree with TRBD1. This CDR3 is 14 amino acids long. Trimming cost V 7 bases and J 10 bases; bases outside gene matches: 9. Germline V gene sequence: CDR1 MGHDK, CDR2 SYGVNS. The CDR3 spells CASTRQGPYSPLHF. The CDR3, as DNA: TGTGCCAGCACCAGACAGGGGCCTTACTCACCCCTCCACTTT.

The chain carries TRBV7-3 and TRBJ2-7, with D tentatively TRBD2 (5 bases). The CDR3 extends over 16 amino acids. The V gene's germline CDR1 is SGHTA and CDR2 FQGTGA. V lost 1 base and J lost 0, with 13 bases in between. This CDR3 is CASSLMGSSSSYEQYF. The CDR3 DNA sequence: TGTGCCAGCAGCTTAATGGGGAGTAGCAGCTCCTACGAGCAGTACTTC.

This chain connects TRBV27 to TRBJ1-1; 7 bases fit TRBD1. Trimming removed 8 bases from V and 6 bases from J; junction bases left unmatched: 3. Germline lookup yields CDR1 MNHEY and CDR2 SMNVEV (reference sequence). The length of the CDR3 is 11 residues. The CDR3 region is CASLGTAEAFF. The CDR3 nucleotides read TGTGCCAGCCTCGGGACAGCTGAAGCTTTCTTT.

V is TRBV5-4 and J is TRBJ2-1; 9 bases are a match to TRBD2. Germline V gene lookup returns CDR1 SGHNT and CDR2 YYREEE (reference sequence). This CDR3 is 13 amino acids long. V was pared by 4 bases and J by 9 bases, with 5 bases of the junction left unmatched. The CDR3 sequence: CASSRSGRGEQFF. The CDR3 DNA follows: TGTGCCAGCAGCCGTAGCGGGAGAGGTGAGCAGTTCTTC.

V is TRBV11-3 and J is TRBJ2-1; the D gene is possibly TRBD1 (5 bases). The ends were cut back, 2 bases at V and 4 bases at J, with 12 bases in the middle. The length of the CDR3 is 15 residues. Germline loops: CDR1 SGHNT, CDR2 YENEEA. The CDR3 sequence: CASSLWGGPYNEQFF. Here the CDR3 DNA reads TGTGCCAGCAGCTTATGGGGCGGACCTTACAATGAGCAGTTCTTC.

This sequence joins TRBV6-5 and TRBJ2-1; 7 bases map to TRBD2. CDR3 length equals 14 residues. CDR1 and CDR2 from the germline V gene are MNHEY and SVGAGI. V gave up 6 bases and J gave up 0 bases; unmatched junction bases: 2. This chain's CDR3 is CASRTSVSYNEQFF. CDR3 bases: TGTGCCAGCAGAACTAGCGTCTCCTACAATGAGCAGTTCTTC.

This rearrangement joins TRBV29-1 to TRBJ2-5; D gene unclear. V lost 6 bases to trimming and J lost 4 bases, with 18 bases between them. Germline V gene lookup returns CDR1 SQVTM and CDR2 ANQGSEA. The CDR3 loop spans 14 amino acids. This CDR3 reads CSVSSLLVSETQYF. The CDR3 DNA follows: TGCAGCGTATCGTCCCTTCTAGTATCAGAGACCCAGTACTTC.

The V and J genes are TRBV10-2 and TRBJ2-1, with D hard to call. This CDR3 spans 12 amino acids. Trimming took off 7 bases at V and 11 bases at J, with 15 bases between the two ends. The V gene's germline CDR1 is WSHSY and CDR2 SAAADI. CDR3 region: CASKQAVTQQFF. The CDR3 region has the DNA TGCGCCAGCAAGCAGGCGGTCACCCAGCAGTTCTTC.

The rearrangement links TRBV7-9 to TRBJ2-1, with 7 bases fitting TRBD2. J gave up 1 base and V 4 bases, and 7 bases lay outside the gene matches. The germline V gene encodes CDR1 SEHNR and CDR2 FQNEAQ (reference sequence). The CDR3 has 16 amino acids. The CDR3 spells CASSSPTSVSYNEQFF. CDR3 DNA sequence: TGTGCCAGCAGCTCACCCACTAGCGTTTCCTACAATGAGCAGTTCTTC.

The CDR3 spells CASRGLAGRYEQYF. The CDR3 coding sequence is TGTGCCAGCAGGGGACTAGCGGGACGCTACGAGCAGTACTTC. The rearrangement links TRBV28 to TRBJ2-7; 13 positions match TRBD2. Germline V CDR1 and CDR2: MDHEN, SYDVKM. The CDR3 contains 14 residues. V was clipped by 6 bases and J by 3 bases; unmatched bases: 2.

This chain uses TRBV5-6 with TRBJ1-1; D uncertain. Germline loops: CDR1 SGHDT, CDR2 YYEEEE. The CDR3 runs 13 residues. Trimming left V 5 bases short and J 2 bases short, with 10 bases between. The CDR3 here is CASRAGSNTEAFF. The DNA for the CDR3 is TGTGCCAGCAGGGCGGGCAGCAACACTGAAGCTTTCTTT. The complete variable domain, with remaining parts taken from reference TRBV5-6 and TRBJ1-1, reads DAGVTQSPTHLIKTRGQQVTLRCSPKSGHDTVSWYQQALGQGPQFIFQYYEEEERQRGNFPDRFSGHQFPNYSSELNVNALLLGDSALYLCASRAGSNTEAFFGQGTRLTVV.

The genes are TRBV9 and TRBJ1-2, with a tentative D call TRBD1 (5 bases). V was shortened by 0 bases and J by 3 bases, with 18 bases between the two germline ends. Germline V gene sequence: CDR1 SGDLS, CDR2 YYNGEE. The CDR3 runs 17 residues. In DNA, the CDR3 is TGTGCCAGCAGCGTAGCTCCAGGGCAGGGAGTACACTATGGCTACACCTTC. This gives the protein CASSVAPGQGVHYGYTF. Full variable domain (remainder filled in from reference TRBV9 and TRBJ1-2): DSGVTQTPKHLITATGQRVTLRCSPRSGDLSVYWYQQSLDQGLQFLIQYYNGEERAKGNILERFSAQQFPDLHSELNLSSLELGDSALYFCASSVAPGQGVHYGYTFGSGTRLTVV.

This clone appeared once. V is TRBV6-5 and J is TRBJ1-5, with a tentative D call TRBD1 (6 bases). Germline V gene lookup returns CDR1 MNHEY and CDR2 SVGAGI. V lost 5 bases to trimming and J lost 7 bases, with 18 bases between them. This CDR3 is 15 amino acids long. CDR3 residues: CASSHGQGKGQPQHF. The CDR3 coding sequence is TGTGCCAGCAGTCACGGGCAGGGGAAGGGACAGCCCCAGCATTTT.

The J gene is TRBJ1-2, the V gene TRBV9, with TRBD1 as a possible D gene (6 bases). The V end was cut by 4 bases, the J end by 7 bases, with 17 bases between. The CDR3 is 14 residues long. Germline-derived CDR1 and CDR2 are SGDLS and YYNGEE. CDR3 sequence (DNA): TGTGCCAGCAGCCTCGGAGGGGGTTCTGGTGGCTACACCTTC. Translation gives CASSLGGGSGGYTF.